What follows are 8 T cell receptor beta chains derived from one specimen sequenced in a study of T cell responses to AZD1222 COVID-19 vaccine. Sequencing was performed with immunoSEQ multiplex PCR; in TCRdb, only in-frame clones are kept and a portion is missing. The sample yields some 70,000 clones, roughly 84% seen once. Sequences were derived from peripheral blood, sampled on day 0 of AZD1222 vaccination. Receptor source: an adult in good health.

The CDR3 coding sequence is TGTGCCAGCAGTGCCAGGCAAGCCTACAATGAGCAGTTCTTC. It is translated as CASSARQAYNEQFF. The chain uses TRBV2 and TRBJ2-1; D not resolved. There are 14 residues in the CDR3. Germline assignment: CDR1 SNHLY and CDR2 FYNNEI. V lost 4 bases and J lost 2, with 9 bases in between.

The chain recombines TRBV20-1 with TRBJ2-1; 11 nucleotides agree with TRBD2. CDR1 and CDR2 from the germline V gene are DFQATT and SNEGSKA (reference sequence). J gave up 7 bases and V 3 bases, and 11 bases lay outside the gene matches. The CDR3 is 16 amino acids. CDR3 protein: CSASRNLAGGWNEQFF. CDR3 DNA: TGCAGTGCTAGTAGAAACCTAGCGGGGGGATGGAATGAGCAGTTCTTC.

The rearrangement joins TRBV30 to TRBJ1-3; D is undetermined. The germline V gene encodes CDR1 GTSNPN and CDR2 SVGIG (reference sequence). The CDR3 covers 11 residues. The V and J ends lost 5 bases and 8 bases respectively, with 10 bases between them. The DNA for the CDR3 is TGTGCCTGGGGAAACGCGGACACCATATATTTT. Translated: CAWGNADTIYF.

J is TRBJ2-5 and V is TRBV4-2; TRBD2 agrees at 10 bases. Germline CDR1 LGHNA, CDR2 YNFKEQ. The CDR3 has 18 residues. Trimming removed 2 bases from V and 2 bases from J; junction bases left unmatched: 11. In DNA form, the CDR3 reads TGTGCCAGCAGCCAATACTTTGAGCGGGGGGGCCGGCAAGAGACCCAGTACTTC. Its translation is CASSQYFERGGRQETQYF.

The chain is built from TRBV7-2 and TRBJ1-1; D unresolved. Germline-derived CDR1 and CDR2 are SGHTA and FQGNSA. This CDR3 spans 14 amino acids. V was clipped by 5 bases and J by 0 bases, with 10 bases between them. CDR3 in amino acids: CASSESPMNTEAFF. CDR3 nucleotides: TGTGCCAGCAGCGAGTCGCCCATGAACACTGAAGCTTTCTTT.

The chain uses TRBV28 and TRBJ1-6, with D uncertain. The CDR3 has 13 residues. Per germline, CDR1 MDHEN and CDR2 SYDVKM. Trimming removed 10 bases at V and 0 bases at J, with 7 bases between. The CDR3 nucleotides read TGTGCCACGTTAGGCTCCTATAATTCACCCCTCCACTTT. As protein: CATLGSYNSPLHF. The entire variable domain, with the rest obtained from reference TRBV28 and TRBJ1-6, is as follows: DVKVTQSSRYLVKRTGEKVFLECVQDMDHENMFWYRQDPGLGLRLIYFSYDVKMKEKGDIPEGYSVSREKKERFSLILESASTNQTSMYLCATLGSYNSPLHFGNGTRLTVT.

V gene TRBV5-1 combines with J gene TRBJ2-7; unclear D gene. The V gene's germline CDR1 is SGHRS and CDR2 YFSETQ. This CDR3 is built from 13 residues. Deletions cut 0 bases from V and 7 bases from J, with 11 bases between. CDR3: CASSLGGLGEQYF. The DNA for the CDR3 is TGCGCCAGCAGCTTGGGAGGCCTCGGTGAGCAGTACTTC.

The DNA for the CDR3 is TGTGCCAGTAGTAATCAGCCCCAGCATTTT. This translates into CASSNQPQHF. The V gene is TRBV19, the J gene TRBJ1-5; no clear D. The CDR3 extends over 10 amino acids. Germline loops: CDR1 LNHDA, CDR2 SQIVND (reference sequence). Trimming shortened V by 4 bases and J by 5 bases, and 0 bases separated the two germline ends.